This TCR beta chain was captured in a study of a mutant IDH1 vaccine in newly diagnosed glioma (dated by TCRdb to about 2021). In terms of the full investigation: Patients were given eight vaccinations, in weeks 1, 3, 5, 7, 11, 15, 19 and 23, which matched visits V03 through V10. In the chemotherapy-containing groups, vaccination started alongside temozolomide cycles, whereas in patients who had radiotherapy alone it started 4-6 weeks after radiotherapy. Of the 32 patients who were treated, around 62% were male and around 38% were female, and the mean age was around 41 years. Prior to enrollment, standard therapy consisting of radiotherapy alone, temozolomide alone, or radiochemotherapy with temozolomide had been administered to patients, with the combination being received by most patients. Peripheral blood was collected at six visits: V03 (baseline), V05, V07, V10, V12 and V13. Longitudinal TCRB deep sequencing was done for roughly 23 treated patients, wherever samples were available for exploratory analyses.

General study outcomes and caveats: Selection of PBMC samples for TCRB deep sequencing was based on availability. Immune responses induced by the vaccine were seen in around 93% of patients across multiple MHC alleles. The authors noted that analyses of patient blood samples could not be reproduced because of sample limitations. No apparent relationship was observed between pseudoprogression and alterations in the top peripheral T cell clonotypes detected by TCRB sequencing.

This clone occurred a few times. Its antigen specificity is not known. Base-call qualities are not available, and no considerably larger clone is one nucleotide away. The library was prepared using the immunoSEQ multiplex PCR assay. The hsTCRB Kit was used according to the manufacturer's protocol to amplify rearranged TCR beta chain sequences. Sequencing of TCRB libraries was carried out on an Illumina MiSeq. The original pipeline was this. The kit vendor's proprietary platform handled demultiplexing, trimming and gene mapping. The immuneACCESS repertoire file appears here via TCRdb, limited to in-frame rearrangements. These files lack a portion of the clones; in checked studies, under half of the deficit traces to unresolved V genes, and the cause of the others is not known. V and J calls and clone size follow that table, whereas D and trimming were derived from the DNA. The sample table holds about 65,000 clones, of which approximately 81% were seen once. Jointly, the top ten make up roughly 4% of the sample.

Counted from cysteine to phenylalanine, this CDR3 has 12 amino acids. The retained sequence is limited to the CDR3, 36 bases, with the frame set at the first base. Between the V and J ends, shortened by 6 bases and 1 base respectively, the junction contains 6 bases. Sequences ENHRY (CDR1) and SYGVKD (CDR2) are obtained from the germline V gene. The meaning of the sample's time point label: week 23, last vaccination. Each vaccine dose was 300 ug of a 20-mer mutant IDH1 peptide in Montanide, given subcutaneously with topical imiquimod. All donors had newly diagnosed IDH1-mutant astrocytomas of WHO grade 3 or 4 that showed loss of nuclear ATRX. The samples were drawn from NOA16, a multicentre, single-arm, open-label phase I trial in Germany that tested a mutant IDH1 peptide vaccine in humans for the first time. The DNeasy Blood and Tissue Kit was used to extract genomic DNA from EDTA blood for TCRB sequencing.

Recombination linked TRBV10-3 to TRBJ1-1; possibly the D gene is TRBD1, per 6 matching bases. The sequence was obtained from a man aged 25 to 40 with glioma. The specimen comprised PBMCs, sampled from a glioma patient whose treatment included an IDH1 peptide vaccine. The bases read TGTGCCATCAGGACAGGGAACACTGAAGCTTTCTTT. The translation is CAIRTGNTEAFF.